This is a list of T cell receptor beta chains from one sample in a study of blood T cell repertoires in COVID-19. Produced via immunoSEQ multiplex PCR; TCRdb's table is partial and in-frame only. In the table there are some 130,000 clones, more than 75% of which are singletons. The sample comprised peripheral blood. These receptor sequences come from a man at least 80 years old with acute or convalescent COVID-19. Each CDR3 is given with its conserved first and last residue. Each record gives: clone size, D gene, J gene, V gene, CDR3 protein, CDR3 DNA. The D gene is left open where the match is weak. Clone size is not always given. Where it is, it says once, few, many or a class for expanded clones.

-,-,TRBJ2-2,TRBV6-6,CASRPPGLETGELFF,TGTGCCAGCAGACCGCCGGGACTGGAAACCGGGGAGCTGTTTTTT
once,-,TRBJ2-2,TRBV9,CASSVSANTGELFF,TGTGCCAGCAGCGTAAGCGCGAACACCGGGGAGCTGTTTTTT
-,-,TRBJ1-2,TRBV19,CASSIFRGPNYGYTF,TGTGCCAGTAGTATTTTCAGGGGACCTAACTATGGCTACACCTTC
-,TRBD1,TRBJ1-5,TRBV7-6,CASSPRQGSLQPQHF,TGTGCCAGCAGCCCACGACAGGGAAGTCTCCAGCCCCAGCATTTT
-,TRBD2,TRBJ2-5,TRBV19,CASKPNGRSEGTQYF,TGTGCCAGTAAGCCCAACGGGAGGTCCGAGGGGACCCAGTACTTC
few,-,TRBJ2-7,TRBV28,CASSPPTGGRVYEQYF,TGTGCCAGCAGTCCCCCTACAGGGGGGAGGGTCTACGAGCAGTACTTC
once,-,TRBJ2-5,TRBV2,CASRAGVGETQYF,TGTGCCAGCAGGGCAGGGGTAGGAGAGACCCAGTACTTC
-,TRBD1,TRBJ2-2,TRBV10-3,CAIQGANTGELFF,TGTGCCATCCAGGGGGCGAACACCGGGGAGCTGTTTTTT
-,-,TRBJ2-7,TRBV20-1,CSAPGVYEQYF,TGCAGTGCTCCAGGGGTCTACGAGCAGTACTTC
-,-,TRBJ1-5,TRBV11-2,CASSLDVGVNQPQHF,TGTGCCAGCAGCTTAGATGTAGGGGTAAATCAGCCCCAGCATTTT
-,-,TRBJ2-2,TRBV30,CAWSARTAPNTGELFF,TGTGCCTGGAGTGCCCGGACAGCCCCGAACACCGGGGAGCTGTTTTTT
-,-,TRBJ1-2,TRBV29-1,CSVRGALDGYTF,TGCAGCGTCCGAGGTGCCCTTGATGGCTACACCTTC
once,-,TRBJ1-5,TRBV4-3,CASSQDPGAYGNQPQHF,TGCGCCAGCAGCCAAGATCCAGGGGCCTACGGCAATCAGCCCCAGCATTTT
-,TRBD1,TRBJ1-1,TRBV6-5,CASSRTGAPAEAFF,TGTGCCAGCAGTCGGACAGGAGCCCCAGCTGAAGCTTTCTTT
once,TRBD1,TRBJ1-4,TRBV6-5,CASSPDRALEKLFF,TGTGCCAGCAGTCCGGACAGGGCTTTGGAAAAACTGTTTTTT
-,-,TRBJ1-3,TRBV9,CASSRDPFPGSGNTIYF,TGTGCCAGCAGTCGGGATCCTTTCCCCGGCTCTGGAAACACCATATATTTT
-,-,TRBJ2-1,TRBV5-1,CASSLEGGIYNEQFF,TGCGCCAGCAGCTTGGAGGGGGGGATTTACAATGAGCAGTTCTTC
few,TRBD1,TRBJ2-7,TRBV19,CASSRDSSYEQYF,TGTGCCAGTAGTAGGGACAGCTCCTACGAGCAGTACTTC
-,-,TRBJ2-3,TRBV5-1,CASSLTGSYTDTQYF,TGCGCCAGCAGCTTGACAGGAAGTTACACAGATACGCAGTATTTT
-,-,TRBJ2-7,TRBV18,CASSPPTLGEQYF,TGTGCCAGCTCACCACCGACATTGGGCGAGCAGTACTTC
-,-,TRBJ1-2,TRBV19,CASSIGQASNLYGYTF,TGTGCCAGTAGTATTGGCCAGGCCTCGAATCTTTATGGCTACACCTTC
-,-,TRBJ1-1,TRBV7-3,CASSFSPGDTEAFF,TGTGCCAGCAGCTTTTCACCGGGTGACACTGAAGCTTTCTTT
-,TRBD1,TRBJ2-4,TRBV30,CAWSLTGAKNIQYF,TGTGCCTGGAGCCTGACAGGGGCCAAAAACATTCAGTACTTC
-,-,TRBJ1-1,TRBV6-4,CASSDSIGEDTEAFF,TGTGCCAGCAGTGACTCGATCGGTGAGGACACTGAAGCTTTCTTT
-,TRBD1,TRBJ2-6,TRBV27,CASSIAGGVGVSVLTF,TGTGCCAGCAGTATTGCAGGGGGCGTTGGGGTGTCCGTCCTGACTTTC
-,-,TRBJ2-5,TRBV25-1,CASSVGLAQETQYF,TGTGCCAGCAGTGTCGGACTCGCCCAGGAGACCCAGTACTTC
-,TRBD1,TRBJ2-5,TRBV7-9,CASSVTGGVETQYF,TGTGCCAGCAGCGTTACAGGGGGCGTAGAGACCCAGTACTTC
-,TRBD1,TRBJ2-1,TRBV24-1,CATSDADRASYNEQFF,TGTGCCACCAGTGATGCGGACAGGGCTTCCTACAATGAGCAGTTCTTC
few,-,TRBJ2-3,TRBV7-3,CASSFSSRTDTQYF,TGTGCCAGCAGCTTCAGTAGCCGCACAGATACGCAGTATTTT
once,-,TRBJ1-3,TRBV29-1,CSVVQGTSGNTIYF,TGCAGCGTTGTTCAGGGAACCTCTGGAAACACCATATATTTT
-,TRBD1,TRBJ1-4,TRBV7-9,CASSRGTGDEKLFF,TGTGCCAGCAGCCGGGGGACAGGGGACGAAAAACTGTTTTTT
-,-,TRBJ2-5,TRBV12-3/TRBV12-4,CASRAQETQYF,TGTGCCAGCAGAGCACAAGAGACCCAGTACTTC
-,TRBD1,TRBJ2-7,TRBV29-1,CSASGTGGGEQYF,TGCAGCGCTTCCGGGACAGGGGGCGGCGAGCAGTACTTC
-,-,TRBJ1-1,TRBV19,CASSTDRVRYTEAFF,TGTGCCAGTAGTACCGACCGGGTTAGATACACTGAAGCTTTCTTT
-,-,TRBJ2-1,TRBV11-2,CASTGWGRHNEQFF,TGTGCCAGCACCGGATGGGGGCGACACAATGAGCAGTTCTTC
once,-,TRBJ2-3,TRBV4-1,CASSQAPVRGVGTDTQYF,TGCGCCAGCAGCCAAGCCCCAGTTCGCGGGGTTGGCACAGATACGCAGTATTTT
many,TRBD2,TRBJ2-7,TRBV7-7,CASSSAAGGPNEQYF,TGTGCTAGCAGCTCGGCGGCGGGGGGGCCAAACGAGCAGTACTTC
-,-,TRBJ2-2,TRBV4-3,CASSQEGRARELFF,TGCGCCAGCAGCCAAGAAGGCAGGGCCAGGGAGCTGTTTTTT
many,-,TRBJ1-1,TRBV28,CASSRRGIIAEAFF,TGTGCCAGCAGTCGGCGGGGGATTATAGCTGAAGCTTTCTTT
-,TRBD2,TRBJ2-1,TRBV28,CASSFAGGNEQFF,TGTGCCAGCAGTTTCGCGGGGGGAAATGAGCAGTTCTTC
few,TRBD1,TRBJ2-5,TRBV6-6,CASSWDRKETQYF,TGTGCCAGCAGTTGGGACAGAAAAGAGACCCAGTACTTC
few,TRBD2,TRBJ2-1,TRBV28,CASTGGGQGSHNEQFF,TGTGCCAGTACCGGCGGGGGGCAGGGGTCTCACAATGAGCAGTTCTTC
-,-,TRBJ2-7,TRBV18,CASSPWASFEQYF,TGTGCCAGCTCCCCCTGGGCATCCTTCGAGCAGTACTTC
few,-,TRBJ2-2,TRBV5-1,CASGREDTGELFF,TGCGCCAGCGGACGGGAAGACACCGGGGAGCTGTTTTTT
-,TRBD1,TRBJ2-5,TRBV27,CASRLTYRGGETQYF,TGTGCCAGCAGGCTGACCTACAGGGGTGGAGAGACCCAGTACTTC
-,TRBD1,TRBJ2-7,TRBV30,CAWSPYPDREAYEQYF,TGTGCCTGGAGTCCCTACCCCGACAGGGAAGCCTACGAGCAGTACTTC
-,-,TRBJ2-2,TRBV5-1,CASSPGINTGELFF,TGCGCCAGCAGCCCAGGGATAAACACCGGGGAGCTGTTTTTT
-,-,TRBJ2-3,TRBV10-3,CATGGQGPTDTQYF,TGTGCCACAGGTGGGCAGGGCCCCACAGATACGCAGTATTTT
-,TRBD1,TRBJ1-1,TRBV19,CASSIVGTEGNGEAFF,TGTGCCAGTAGTATAGTGGGGACAGAAGGAAACGGGGAAGCTTTCTTT
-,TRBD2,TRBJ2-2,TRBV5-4,CASSGAGGHTGELFF,TGTGCCAGCAGCGGGGCGGGGGGCCACACCGGGGAGCTGTTTTTT
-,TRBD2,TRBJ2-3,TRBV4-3,CASSQETGGPADTQYF,TGCGCCAGCAGCCAAGAAACGGGGGGGCCCGCAGATACGCAGTATTTT
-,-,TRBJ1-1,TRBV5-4,CASSLSSSMNTEAFF,TGTGCCAGCAGCTTGAGTAGTTCCATGAACACTGAAGCTTTCTTT
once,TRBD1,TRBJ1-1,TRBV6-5,CASRGRGQGITEAFF,TGTGCCAGCAGGGGCCGAGGACAGGGCATTACTGAAGCTTTCTTT
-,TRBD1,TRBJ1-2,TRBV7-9,CASSPGAGQNYGYTF,TGTGCCAGCAGCCCGGGGGCGGGACAGAACTATGGCTACACCTTC